The present entry profiles one T cell receptor (beta chain) with its context. Original data processing: Reference gene primer amplification gave nucleated cell count estimates. The table came from immunoSEQ multiplex PCR; TCRdb's copy has only in-frame clones and leaves some out. V, J and clone size derive from that table, while D and trimming were established from the DNA sequence. The sample includes roughly 39,000 clones, 87% of them seen just once. These data originate in a study of blood T cell repertoires in COVID-19. Study-wide background: Sources were T cells, B-cell-depleted T cells, or PBMCs; the material itself was cDNA or gDNA.

CDR1 SGDLS and CDR2 YYNGEE come from the germline V gene. This CDR3 has 15 amino acids. J was trimmed by 7 bases and V by 0 bases; bases with no gene match: 6. This chain links TRBV9 with TRBJ2-2; 7 positions agree with TRBD1. This sequence was found in a man in his fifties or sixties with active or convalescent COVID-19. Sequencing input: peripheral blood. CDR3 coding DNA: TGTGCCAGCAGCGTAGTTGACAGGGCTAACGGGGAGCTGTTTTTT. It is translated as CASSVVDRANGELFF.